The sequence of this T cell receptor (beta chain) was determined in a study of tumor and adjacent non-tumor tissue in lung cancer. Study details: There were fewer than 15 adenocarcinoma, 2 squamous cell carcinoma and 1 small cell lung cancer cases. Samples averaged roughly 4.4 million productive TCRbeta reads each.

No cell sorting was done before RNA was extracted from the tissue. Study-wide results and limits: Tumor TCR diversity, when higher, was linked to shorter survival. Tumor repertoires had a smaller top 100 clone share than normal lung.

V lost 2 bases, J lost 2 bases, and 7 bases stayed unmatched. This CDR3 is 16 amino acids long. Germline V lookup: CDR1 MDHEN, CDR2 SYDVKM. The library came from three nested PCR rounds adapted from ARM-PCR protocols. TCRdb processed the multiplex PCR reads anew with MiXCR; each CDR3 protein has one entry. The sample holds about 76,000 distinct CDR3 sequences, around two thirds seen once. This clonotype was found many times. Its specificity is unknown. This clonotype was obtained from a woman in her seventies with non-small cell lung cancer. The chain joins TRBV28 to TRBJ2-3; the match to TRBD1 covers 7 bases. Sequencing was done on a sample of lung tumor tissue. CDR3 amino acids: CASSLRGRALTDTQYF. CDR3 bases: TGTGCCAGCAGTTTAAGGGGGCGAGCCCTCACAGATACGCAGTATTTT.